These 30 T cell receptor beta chains originate from one sample sequenced in a study of kidney transplant recipient with SARS-CoV-2 infection. TCRdb reprocessed the reads via MiXCR and lists one record per CDR3 protein. The sample carries 250,000 or so distinct CDR3 sequences, 29% recorded once. The source material was a blood sample, sampled at baseline and on day 111 from a kidney transplant recipient. All receptors derive from a male patient between 25 and 39 years old who had COVID-19 and was a kidney transplant recipient. Some T cells may originate from the graft donor.

This clonotype appeared a few times. The V call is TRBV11-3, the J call TRBJ2-1, with TRBD2 identical over 14 bases. Germline CDR1 SGHNT, CDR2 YENEEA. The junction had 16 bases not matched to a gene; V was cut back by 8 bases and J by 7 bases. The CDR3 length is 18 residues. The CDR3 bases are TGTGCCAGCTACAAACGATCGGGACTAGCGGGGGAGATAAATGAGCAGTTCTTC. Protein: CASYKRSGLAGEINEQFF.

This clonotype was observed at least ten times. The genes are TRBV10-1 and TRBJ1-2; no clear D gene. Trimming removed 4 bases at V and 4 bases at J, with 22 bases between. The germline V gene has CDR1 WNHNN and CDR2 SYGVQD (reference sequence). The CDR3 is made up of 17 amino acids. The CDR3 sequence is CASSGKIRSRKTYGYTF. CDR3 bases: TGCGCCAGCAGTGGCAAGATAAGATCGCGAAAGACCTATGGCTACACCTTC.

Comment on this clonotype: A much larger clonotype is one base distant, so this may be a read error. The V and J genes are TRBV10-3 and TRBJ2-5, with D possibly matching TRBD2 (7 bases). The DNA end favors TRBJ2-7, so the J call may be wrong. CDR1 ENHRY and CDR2 SYGVKD come from the germline V gene. This CDR3 has 14 residues. The CDR3 is CAPSSIGGAYEQYF. The CDR3 region has the DNA TGTGCCCCCAGCTCCATAGGGGGGGCCTACGAGCAGTACTTC.

Concerning this clonotype: This clone may be a read error of a much larger clone one base away. The chain employs TRBV5-4 and TRBJ1-2, with unresolved D. The CDR3 has 16 amino acids. Per the germline V gene, CDR1 is SGHNT and CDR2 is YYREEE (reference sequence). Trimming left V 6 bases short and J 4 bases short, with 22 bases between. The CDR3 DNA sequence: TGTGCCAGCACCGTCCGCGTACCAGGAAAGACCTATGGCTACACCTTC. Its protein product is CASTVRVPGKTYGYTF.

Points on this clonotype: A read error may explain this, as a much larger clone is one base away. V usage is TRBV14 and J usage is TRBJ1-2; D not certain. Germline V gives CDR1 SGHDN, CDR2 FVKESK. This CDR3 contains 13 residues. V lost 4 bases and J lost 3, with 9 bases in between. The CDR3 spells CASSPGSYYGYTF. CDR3 sequence (DNA): TGTGCCAGCAGCCCGGGCAGCTACTATGGCTACACCTTC.

The rearrangement links TRBV3-1 to TRBJ2-2; no firm D call. The V end was cut by 3 bases, the J end by 5 bases, with 22 bases between. Germline V gives CDR1 LGHDT, CDR2 YNNKEL (reference sequence). The CDR3 is 18 residues long. The CDR3 loop is CASSQPTPISGLTGELFF. CDR3 coding DNA: TGTGCCAGCAGCCAGCCCACTCCCATTTCAGGCTTGACCGGGGAGCTGTTTTTT.

As concerns this clonotype: This may stem from a read error, because a much larger clone lies one nucleotide away. The V gene is TRBV7-9, the J gene TRBJ1-4; TRBD1 matches 9 bases. CDR1 is SEHNR and CDR2 is FQNEAQ in the germline V gene (reference sequence). This CDR3 has 13 residues. The CDR3 reads CDSSMGQGEKLFF. CDR3 sequence (DNA): TGTGACAGCAGCATGGGACAGGGAGAAAAACTGTTTTTT.

In the case of this clonotype: One end of the junction varies from germline; a read error may be responsible. The gene calls are TRBV28 and TRBJ2-5; 9 bases line up with TRBD2. Germline assignment: CDR1 MDHEN and CDR2 SYDVKM. The CDR3 contains 18 residues. CDR3 region: CASAGGEAGSIAQEAQYF. The CDR3 DNA reads as TGTGCCAGCGCGGGAGGGGAGGCGGGGTCGATAGCACAAGAGGCCCAGTACTTC.

This clonotype was recorded many times. The genes are TRBV24-1 and TRBJ1-5, with D uncertain. The CDR3 is 16 amino acids. With 5 bases removed from V and 1 base from J, the gap between germline ends came to 14 bases. CDR1 KGHDR and CDR2 SFDVKD come from the germline V gene. The CDR3 nucleotides read TGTGCCACCAGTGGGAGGGAAGGAAGGAGCAATCAGCCCCAGCATTTT. Its translation: CATSGREGRSNQPQHF.

This clonotype was picked up many times. The chain couples TRBV29-1 to TRBJ1-1, with no clear D. The V and J ends lost 4 bases and 4 bases respectively, with 10 bases between them. Germline V gene sequence: CDR1 SQVTM, CDR2 ANQGSEA. The CDR3 is 12 amino acids. DNA for the CDR3: TGCAGCGTTGTAAGGGTGGCCACTGAAGCTTTCTTT. It yields the protein CSVVRVATEAFF.

As concerns this clonotype: At one of its ends the junction is not consistent with the germline gene, which may arise from a read error. The chain employs TRBV10-1 and TRBJ1-2; D not resolved. CDR3 length: 17 residues. The germline CDR1 and CDR2 sequences are WNHNN and SYGVQD (reference sequence). DNA of the CDR3: TGCGCCAGCAGTATTGTGGCAAGATCGCGAAAGACCTATGGCTACATCTTC. It specifies CASSIVARSRKTYGYIF.

At least ten counts were recorded for this clonotype. The chain is built from TRBV6-1 and TRBJ1-2; D gene uncertain. Deletions cut 5 bases from V and 4 bases from J, with 23 bases between. This CDR3 has 17 amino acids. The germline V gene encodes CDR1 MNHNS and CDR2 SASEGT. Here the CDR3 DNA reads TGTGCCAGCAGTCACACCCAGGAATGTAGAAAGACCTATGGCTACACCTTC. It is translated as CASSHTQECRKTYGYTF.

This clonotype was recorded a few times. Given a much more abundant clone one base away, this may be a read error. This chain links TRBV12-5 with TRBJ1-2; perhaps TRBD1 as D (5 bases). CDR1 is LGHNT, CDR2 FRNRAP, per germline. The CDR3 extends over 17 amino acids. The CDR3: CAGGSVCLQGKTYGYTF. The CDR3 bases are TGTGCTGGTGGTTCAGTCTGTTTGCAGGGAAAGACCTATGGCTACACCTTC.

This clonotype was picked up many times. V is TRBV7-9 and J is TRBJ2-5; TRBD2 aligns across 8 bases. Germline CDR1 reads SEHNR; CDR2 reads FQNEAQ (reference sequence). This CDR3 comprises 13 residues. Losses at the gene ends were 5 bases for V and 5 bases for J; bases not matched to a gene: 4. The CDR3 sequence: CASSPSGRETQYF. DNA of the CDR3: TGTGCCAGCAGCCCTAGCGGGCGGGAGACCCAGTACTTC.

Concerning this clonotype itself: Likely a read error: the CDR3 ends without its conserved phenylalanine or tryptophan. For the CDR3, the DNA is TGTGCCAGCTCACCGACAGGGATCTCCTACGAGCAGTACCTC. Translation gives CASSPTGISYEQYL. The chain employs TRBV18 and TRBJ2-7; 7 bases agree with TRBD1. The V segment lost 3 bases and the J segment 0 bases; nucleotides outside the gene matches: 2. The CDR3 length is 14 residues. Germline V gene data show CDR1 as KGHSH and CDR2 as LQKENI.

This clonotype showed up many times. The chain joins TRBV28 to TRBJ1-2, with D maybe TRBD1 (5 bases). V gave up 4 bases and J gave up 6 bases, with 12 bases separating them. The CDR3 is 13 residues long. Looked up from germline, CDR1 is MDHEN and CDR2 is SYDVKM. The DNA for the CDR3 is TGTGCCAGCAGTTCCCGGCAGGGCCATGGCTACACCTTC. Protein: CASSSRQGHGYTF.

Many counts were recorded for this clonotype. This chain connects TRBV18 to TRBJ1-5; the D is unclear. Germline CDR1 is KGHSH and CDR2 is LQKENI. V was pared by 1 base and J by 1 base, with 8 bases between. This CDR3 spans 15 amino acids. Here the CDR3 reads CASSPRVESNQPQHF. The CDR3 DNA is TGTGCCAGCTCACCACGTGTGGAGAGCAATCAGCCCCAGCATTTT.

A note on this clonotype: A much larger clone sits a single nucleotide away, making a read error possible. The chain recombines TRBV5-8 with TRBJ1-2; no clear D. CDR3 length equals 16 residues. The germline CDR1 and CDR2 sequences are SGHTS and YDEGEE. CDR3 residues: CASHRNHPRKTYGCTF. CDR3 bases: TGTGCCAGCCACCGAAATCATCCACGAAAGACCTATGGCTGCACCTTC. The whole variable domain, filled in from reference TRBV5-8 and TRBJ1-2, reads EAGVTQSPTHLIKTRGQQATLRCSPISGHTSVYWYQQALGLGLQFLLWYDEGEERNRGNFPPRFSGRQFPNYSSELNVNALELEDSALYLCASHRNHPRKTYGCTFGSGTRLTVV.

This clonotype was seen at least ten times. V usage is TRBV6-5 and J usage is TRBJ2-3; 7 bases align to TRBD2. V lost 5 bases and J lost 1; bases outside the gene matches: 9. The CDR3 has 16 residues. The germline V gene has CDR1 MNHEY and CDR2 SVGAGI. Here the CDR3 DNA reads TGTGCCAGCAGTCCCCGCGGGGGTTACGGCACAGATACGCAGTATTTT. It yields the protein CASSPRGGYGTDTQYF.

Turning to this clonotype: Being one base from a much bigger clone, this may be a read error. The conserved phenylalanine or tryptophan is not found at the CDR3 terminus, so this likely reflects a read error. It is unclear where the CDR3 begins or ends on the DNA, so no DNA is shown, and the CDR3 is as TCRdb lists it. The J gene is TRBJ2-5, the V gene TRBV23-1; the table's D call of TRBD1 was not tested on the DNA. TRBV23-1 is labeled an ORF, and its function is uncertain. The CDR3 is 15 amino acids in total, end residues counted. This chain's CDR3 is CASSQPPGAGGPDPD.

A note on this clonotype: This may come from a read error, since a much larger clone is one base off. This rearrangement joins TRBV7-2 to TRBJ1-2, with 9 bases that match TRBD1. Germline CDR1 and CDR2: SGHTA and FQGNSA. Trimming cost V 2 bases and J 10 bases; bases outside gene matches: 11. The CDR3 is 15 amino acids. Here the CDR3 DNA reads TGTGCCAGCAGCTTACGGCAACAGGGGGCCGATGACTACACCTTC. The encoded protein is CASSLRQQGADDYTF. Full variable domain (missing parts from reference TRBV7-2 and TRBJ1-2): GAGVSQSPSNKVTEKGKDVELRCDPISGHTALYWYRQSLGQGLEFLIYFQGNSAPDKSGLPSDRFSAERTGGSVSTLTIQRTQQEDSAVYLCASSLRQQGADDYTFGSGTRLTVV.

As regards this clonotype: A much larger clonotype is one base distant, so this may be a read error. V and J are TRBV7-7 and TRBJ1-2; D is unclear. This CDR3 is built from 17 residues. The V end lost 5 bases, the J end lost 4 bases, and 23 bases lay between the germline ends. Germline V gene data show CDR1 as SSHAT and CDR2 as FNYEAQ (reference sequence). The CDR3 is CASSARYKCRKTYGYTF. The CDR3 DNA reads TGTGCCAGCAGCGCCAGATATAAGTGCCGAAAGACCTATGGCTACACCTTC.

This clonotype was counted ten times or more. V usage is TRBV6-5 and J usage is TRBJ1-1, with 10 bases fitting TRBD1. V lost 6 bases to trimming and J lost 6 bases; unmatched junction nucleotides: 1. CDR1 MNHEY and CDR2 SVGAGI come from the germline V gene. This CDR3 region has 12 residues. The CDR3 reads CASRGTGAEAFF. The CDR3 DNA sequence: TGTGCCAGCAGGGGGACAGGGGCTGAAGCTTTCTTT.

This clonotype was counted a few times. This chain uses TRBV10-3 with TRBJ2-1, with a weak D call TRBD2 (6 bases). Germline V gives CDR1 ENHRY, CDR2 SYGVKD. V lost 3 bases and J 6 bases, leaving 21 bases between the germline ends. The CDR3 has 17 residues. Written as DNA, the CDR3 is TGTGCCATCAGTGAAGAACCCTGGGGAGGCCTAGGCAATGAGCAGTTCTTC. It codes for CAISEEPWGGLGNEQFF.

A note on this clonotype: A much more abundant neighbour one base away suggests this may be a read error. The chain employs TRBV5-4 and TRBJ2-7; 12 nucleotides agree with TRBD1. The CDR3 length is 15 residues. The germline CDR1 and CDR2 sequences are SGHNT and YYREEE (reference sequence). This chain's CDR3 is CASRSTGTGGYEQNF. The CDR3 DNA reads TGTGCCAGCCGATCAACCGGGACAGGGGGCTACGAGCAGAACTTC.

This clonotype was counted ten times or more. This chain links TRBV3-1 with TRBJ2-1, with 9 bases matching TRBD1. CDR1 is LGHDT, CDR2 YNNKEL, per germline (reference sequence). The trim removed 3 bases at V and 7 bases at J, leaving 4 bases unmatched. The CDR3 length is 14 residues. The CDR3 here is CASSQSDRGNEQFF. The DNA of the CDR3 is TGTGCCAGCAGCCAGTCCGACAGGGGGAATGAGCAGTTCTTC.

This clonotype was observed at least ten times. V and J are TRBV12-2 and TRBJ1-2. TRBV12-2 is a pseudogene locus. The CDR3 extends over 17 amino acids. The CDR3 nucleotides are TGTGCAAGTCGCTATTCAGAGACTCCACGAAAGACCTATGGCTACACCTTC. Translation: CASRYSETPRKTYGYTF.

Details on this clonotype: A clone one base away is much larger, so this may be a read error. This chain uses TRBV29-1 with TRBJ1-4; TRBD1 matches at 10 bases. CDR3 length: 14 residues. Germline CDR1 reads SQVTM; CDR2 reads ANQGSEA. The CDR3 DNA sequence: TGCGGCCCTTTAACCGGGGACAGGGGAGGAAAACTGTTTTTT. Amino acids: CGPLTGDRGGKLFF.

On this clonotype itself: A much larger clone differs from this one at a single base, so this may be a read error. This sequence joins TRBV4-1 and TRBJ1-2, with D unclear. This CDR3 comprises 14 residues. Germline V lookup: CDR1 MGHRA, CDR2 YSYEKL. The CDR3 DNA follows: TGCACCAGCAGCCAAGTCGGGGATTCCTATGGCTACACCTTC. Encoded protein: CTSSQVGDSYGYTF.

This clonotype was counted many times. V usage is TRBV12-3 or TRBV12-4 and J usage is TRBJ1-1, with 8 bases fitting TRBD1. The CDR3 sequence is 14 residues long. V trimming: 4 bases; J trimming: 9 bases; junction bases outside the gene matches: 10. The CDR3 nucleotides are TGTGCCAGCAGTTGGGGGCGGCAGGGGGCTCAAGCTTTCTTT. This encodes CASSWGRQGAQAFF.